This T cell receptor (beta chain) was retrieved from a study of neoadjuvant anti-PD-1 for oral cavity cancer. V lost 6 bases, J lost 9 bases, and 15 bases lay in between. Germline V lookup: CDR1 MNHEY, CDR2 SMNVEV (reference sequence). This CDR3 contains 13 residues. Libraries were prepared by immunoSEQ multiplex PCR; TCRdb keeps only in-frame clonotypes and omits some of them. Of approximately 17,000 clones listed, 60% to 80% are singletons. The material was PBMCs, obtained before nivolumab (anti-PD-1) treatment. This chain joins TRBV27 and TRBJ2-1, with D tentatively TRBD1 (6 bases). The clonotype originates from a person aged 40 to 85 with oral cavity squamous cell carcinoma. CDR3 coding DNA: TGTGCCAGCAGGCCCCGAGGGGGTGGTGAGCAGTTCTTC. The encoded protein is CASRPRGGGEQFF.